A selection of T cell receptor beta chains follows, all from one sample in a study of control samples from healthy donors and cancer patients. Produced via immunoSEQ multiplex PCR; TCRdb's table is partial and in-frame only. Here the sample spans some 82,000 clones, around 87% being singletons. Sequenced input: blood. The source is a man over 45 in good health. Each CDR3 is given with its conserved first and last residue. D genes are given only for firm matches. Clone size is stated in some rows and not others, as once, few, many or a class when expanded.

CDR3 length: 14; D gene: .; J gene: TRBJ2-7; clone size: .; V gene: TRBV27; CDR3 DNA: TGTGCCAGCAGTCCGAAACTCCACACTTACGAGCAGTACTTC; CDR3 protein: CASSPKLHTYEQYF
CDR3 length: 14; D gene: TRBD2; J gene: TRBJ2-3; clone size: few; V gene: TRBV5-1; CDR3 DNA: TGCGCCAGCAGCTTGGAGCGGGACACAGATACGCAGTATTTT; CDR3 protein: CASSLERDTDTQYF
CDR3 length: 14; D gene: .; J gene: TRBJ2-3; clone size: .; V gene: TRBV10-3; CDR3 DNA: TGTGCCATCAGTGGGGCACCCAGCACAGATACGCAGTATTTT; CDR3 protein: CAISGAPSTDTQYF
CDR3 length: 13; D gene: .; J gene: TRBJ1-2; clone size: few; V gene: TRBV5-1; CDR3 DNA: TGCGCCAGCAGCCCCGGAGGGGAAAGTGGCTACACCTTC; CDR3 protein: CASSPGGESGYTF
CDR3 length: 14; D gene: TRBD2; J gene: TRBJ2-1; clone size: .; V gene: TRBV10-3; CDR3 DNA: TGTGCCATCAACAGCGGGGGGACCGTCCATGAGCAGTTCTTC; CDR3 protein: CAINSGGTVHEQFF
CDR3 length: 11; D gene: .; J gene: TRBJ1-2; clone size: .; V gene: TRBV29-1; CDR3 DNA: TGCAGCGTTGAAACTGGATATGGCTACACCTTC; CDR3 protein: CSVETGYGYTF
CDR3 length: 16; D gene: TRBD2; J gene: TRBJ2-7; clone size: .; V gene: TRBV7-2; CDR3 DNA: TGTGCCAGCAGCTTAAGCCCGGCTAGCGGGAGGTACGAGCAGTACTTC; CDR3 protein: CASSLSPASGRYEQYF
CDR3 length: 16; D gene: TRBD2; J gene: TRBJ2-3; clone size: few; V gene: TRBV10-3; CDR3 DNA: TGTGCCATCAGTGAGCCAGCGGGATTTGGCGCAGATACGCAGTATTTT; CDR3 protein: CAISEPAGFGADTQYF
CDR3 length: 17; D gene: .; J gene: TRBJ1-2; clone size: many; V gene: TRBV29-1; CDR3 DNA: TGCAGCGTTGAAGATGGACCAAGATTGGACCCCAGGTCCGGCTACACCTTC; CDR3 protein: CSVEDGPRLDPRSGYTF
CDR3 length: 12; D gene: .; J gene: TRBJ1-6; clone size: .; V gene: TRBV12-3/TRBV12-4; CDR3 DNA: TGTGCCAGCAGCTATGGGCTTTCACCCCTCCACTTT; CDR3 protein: CASSYGLSPLHF
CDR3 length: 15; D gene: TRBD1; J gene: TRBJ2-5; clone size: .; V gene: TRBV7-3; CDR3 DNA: TGTGCCAGCAGCAAGACAGGGGGCGCCGGGGAGACCCAGTACTTC; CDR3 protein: CASSKTGGAGETQYF
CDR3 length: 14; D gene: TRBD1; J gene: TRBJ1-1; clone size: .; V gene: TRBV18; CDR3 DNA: TGTGCCAGCCATCACGGACACAGGGGCACTGAAGCTTTCTTT; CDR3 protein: CASHHGHRGTEAFF
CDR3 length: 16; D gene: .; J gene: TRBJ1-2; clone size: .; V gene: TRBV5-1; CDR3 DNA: TGCGCCAGCAGCTTGGGAGACACGCCGCTTGGAGGAGGCTACACCTTC; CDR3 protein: CASSLGDTPLGGGYTF
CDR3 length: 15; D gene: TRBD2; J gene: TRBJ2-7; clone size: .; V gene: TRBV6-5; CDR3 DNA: TGTGCCAGCAGTTACAGGCTAGCGGGAGCCTACGAGCAGTACTTC; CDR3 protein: CASSYRLAGAYEQYF
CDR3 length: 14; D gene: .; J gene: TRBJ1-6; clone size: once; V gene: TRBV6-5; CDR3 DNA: TGTGCCAGCAGTCCGGGGCTCTATAATTCACCCCTCCACTTT; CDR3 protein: CASSPGLYNSPLHF
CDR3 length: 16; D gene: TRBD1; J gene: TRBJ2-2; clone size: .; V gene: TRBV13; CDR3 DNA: TGTGCCAGCAGCCTGCTGGGACAGGGGACGATCGGGGAGCTGTTTTTT; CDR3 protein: CASSLLGQGTIGELFF